The T cell receptor (beta chain) described here comes from a study of CD8 T cells in ankylosing spondylitis. The CDR3 is 11 residues long. The germline gives CDR1 SGHRS, CDR2 YFSETQ. This clonotype was recorded at least ten times. Its antigen is not identified. One end of the junction does not line up with germline, which may come from a read error. Study outcomes and limitations: Existing reports had already noted some motif variants in reactive arthritis synovial fluid and blood. It was reported that disease-linked clones were significantly enriched in matched ankylosing spondylitis synovial fluid. The disease-linked clones had a CD8+ phenotype and low blood frequencies.

In making TCR beta libraries, quantitative 5'-RACE with molecular barcodes was used. TCRdb recomputed calls from the 5' RACE reads with MiXCR, one row per CDR3 protein. This table holds around 340,000 distinct CDR3 sequences, 14% to 15% found once. The origin of this receptor is a male donor with ankylosing spondylitis or in good health (not recorded which). The J gene is TRBJ2-5, the V gene TRBV5-1; D unresolved. Sequencing was done on a sample of blood, either unsorted or a sorted T cell fraction (not recorded which). CDR3 sequence: CASSLSETQYF. The CDR3 DNA reads as TGTGCCAGCAGCTTATCGGAGACCCAGTACTTC.